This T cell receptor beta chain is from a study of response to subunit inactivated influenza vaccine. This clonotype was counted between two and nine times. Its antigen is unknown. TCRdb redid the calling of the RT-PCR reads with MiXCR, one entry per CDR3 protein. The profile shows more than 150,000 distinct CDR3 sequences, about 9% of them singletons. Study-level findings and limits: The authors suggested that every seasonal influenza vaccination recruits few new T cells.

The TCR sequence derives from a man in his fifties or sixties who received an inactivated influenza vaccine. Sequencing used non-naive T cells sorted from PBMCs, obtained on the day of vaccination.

The CDR3 reads CASSPAGSNTDTQYF. CDR3 DNA sequence: TGTGCCAGCAGTCCAGCGGGCTCGAACACAGATACGCAGTATTTT. This chain uses TRBV6-1 with TRBJ2-3, with D perhaps TRBD2 (6 bases). CDR1 is MNHNS, CDR2 SASEGT, per germline. The CDR3 length is 15 residues. The ends were cut back, 5 bases at V and 2 bases at J, with 14 bases in the middle.